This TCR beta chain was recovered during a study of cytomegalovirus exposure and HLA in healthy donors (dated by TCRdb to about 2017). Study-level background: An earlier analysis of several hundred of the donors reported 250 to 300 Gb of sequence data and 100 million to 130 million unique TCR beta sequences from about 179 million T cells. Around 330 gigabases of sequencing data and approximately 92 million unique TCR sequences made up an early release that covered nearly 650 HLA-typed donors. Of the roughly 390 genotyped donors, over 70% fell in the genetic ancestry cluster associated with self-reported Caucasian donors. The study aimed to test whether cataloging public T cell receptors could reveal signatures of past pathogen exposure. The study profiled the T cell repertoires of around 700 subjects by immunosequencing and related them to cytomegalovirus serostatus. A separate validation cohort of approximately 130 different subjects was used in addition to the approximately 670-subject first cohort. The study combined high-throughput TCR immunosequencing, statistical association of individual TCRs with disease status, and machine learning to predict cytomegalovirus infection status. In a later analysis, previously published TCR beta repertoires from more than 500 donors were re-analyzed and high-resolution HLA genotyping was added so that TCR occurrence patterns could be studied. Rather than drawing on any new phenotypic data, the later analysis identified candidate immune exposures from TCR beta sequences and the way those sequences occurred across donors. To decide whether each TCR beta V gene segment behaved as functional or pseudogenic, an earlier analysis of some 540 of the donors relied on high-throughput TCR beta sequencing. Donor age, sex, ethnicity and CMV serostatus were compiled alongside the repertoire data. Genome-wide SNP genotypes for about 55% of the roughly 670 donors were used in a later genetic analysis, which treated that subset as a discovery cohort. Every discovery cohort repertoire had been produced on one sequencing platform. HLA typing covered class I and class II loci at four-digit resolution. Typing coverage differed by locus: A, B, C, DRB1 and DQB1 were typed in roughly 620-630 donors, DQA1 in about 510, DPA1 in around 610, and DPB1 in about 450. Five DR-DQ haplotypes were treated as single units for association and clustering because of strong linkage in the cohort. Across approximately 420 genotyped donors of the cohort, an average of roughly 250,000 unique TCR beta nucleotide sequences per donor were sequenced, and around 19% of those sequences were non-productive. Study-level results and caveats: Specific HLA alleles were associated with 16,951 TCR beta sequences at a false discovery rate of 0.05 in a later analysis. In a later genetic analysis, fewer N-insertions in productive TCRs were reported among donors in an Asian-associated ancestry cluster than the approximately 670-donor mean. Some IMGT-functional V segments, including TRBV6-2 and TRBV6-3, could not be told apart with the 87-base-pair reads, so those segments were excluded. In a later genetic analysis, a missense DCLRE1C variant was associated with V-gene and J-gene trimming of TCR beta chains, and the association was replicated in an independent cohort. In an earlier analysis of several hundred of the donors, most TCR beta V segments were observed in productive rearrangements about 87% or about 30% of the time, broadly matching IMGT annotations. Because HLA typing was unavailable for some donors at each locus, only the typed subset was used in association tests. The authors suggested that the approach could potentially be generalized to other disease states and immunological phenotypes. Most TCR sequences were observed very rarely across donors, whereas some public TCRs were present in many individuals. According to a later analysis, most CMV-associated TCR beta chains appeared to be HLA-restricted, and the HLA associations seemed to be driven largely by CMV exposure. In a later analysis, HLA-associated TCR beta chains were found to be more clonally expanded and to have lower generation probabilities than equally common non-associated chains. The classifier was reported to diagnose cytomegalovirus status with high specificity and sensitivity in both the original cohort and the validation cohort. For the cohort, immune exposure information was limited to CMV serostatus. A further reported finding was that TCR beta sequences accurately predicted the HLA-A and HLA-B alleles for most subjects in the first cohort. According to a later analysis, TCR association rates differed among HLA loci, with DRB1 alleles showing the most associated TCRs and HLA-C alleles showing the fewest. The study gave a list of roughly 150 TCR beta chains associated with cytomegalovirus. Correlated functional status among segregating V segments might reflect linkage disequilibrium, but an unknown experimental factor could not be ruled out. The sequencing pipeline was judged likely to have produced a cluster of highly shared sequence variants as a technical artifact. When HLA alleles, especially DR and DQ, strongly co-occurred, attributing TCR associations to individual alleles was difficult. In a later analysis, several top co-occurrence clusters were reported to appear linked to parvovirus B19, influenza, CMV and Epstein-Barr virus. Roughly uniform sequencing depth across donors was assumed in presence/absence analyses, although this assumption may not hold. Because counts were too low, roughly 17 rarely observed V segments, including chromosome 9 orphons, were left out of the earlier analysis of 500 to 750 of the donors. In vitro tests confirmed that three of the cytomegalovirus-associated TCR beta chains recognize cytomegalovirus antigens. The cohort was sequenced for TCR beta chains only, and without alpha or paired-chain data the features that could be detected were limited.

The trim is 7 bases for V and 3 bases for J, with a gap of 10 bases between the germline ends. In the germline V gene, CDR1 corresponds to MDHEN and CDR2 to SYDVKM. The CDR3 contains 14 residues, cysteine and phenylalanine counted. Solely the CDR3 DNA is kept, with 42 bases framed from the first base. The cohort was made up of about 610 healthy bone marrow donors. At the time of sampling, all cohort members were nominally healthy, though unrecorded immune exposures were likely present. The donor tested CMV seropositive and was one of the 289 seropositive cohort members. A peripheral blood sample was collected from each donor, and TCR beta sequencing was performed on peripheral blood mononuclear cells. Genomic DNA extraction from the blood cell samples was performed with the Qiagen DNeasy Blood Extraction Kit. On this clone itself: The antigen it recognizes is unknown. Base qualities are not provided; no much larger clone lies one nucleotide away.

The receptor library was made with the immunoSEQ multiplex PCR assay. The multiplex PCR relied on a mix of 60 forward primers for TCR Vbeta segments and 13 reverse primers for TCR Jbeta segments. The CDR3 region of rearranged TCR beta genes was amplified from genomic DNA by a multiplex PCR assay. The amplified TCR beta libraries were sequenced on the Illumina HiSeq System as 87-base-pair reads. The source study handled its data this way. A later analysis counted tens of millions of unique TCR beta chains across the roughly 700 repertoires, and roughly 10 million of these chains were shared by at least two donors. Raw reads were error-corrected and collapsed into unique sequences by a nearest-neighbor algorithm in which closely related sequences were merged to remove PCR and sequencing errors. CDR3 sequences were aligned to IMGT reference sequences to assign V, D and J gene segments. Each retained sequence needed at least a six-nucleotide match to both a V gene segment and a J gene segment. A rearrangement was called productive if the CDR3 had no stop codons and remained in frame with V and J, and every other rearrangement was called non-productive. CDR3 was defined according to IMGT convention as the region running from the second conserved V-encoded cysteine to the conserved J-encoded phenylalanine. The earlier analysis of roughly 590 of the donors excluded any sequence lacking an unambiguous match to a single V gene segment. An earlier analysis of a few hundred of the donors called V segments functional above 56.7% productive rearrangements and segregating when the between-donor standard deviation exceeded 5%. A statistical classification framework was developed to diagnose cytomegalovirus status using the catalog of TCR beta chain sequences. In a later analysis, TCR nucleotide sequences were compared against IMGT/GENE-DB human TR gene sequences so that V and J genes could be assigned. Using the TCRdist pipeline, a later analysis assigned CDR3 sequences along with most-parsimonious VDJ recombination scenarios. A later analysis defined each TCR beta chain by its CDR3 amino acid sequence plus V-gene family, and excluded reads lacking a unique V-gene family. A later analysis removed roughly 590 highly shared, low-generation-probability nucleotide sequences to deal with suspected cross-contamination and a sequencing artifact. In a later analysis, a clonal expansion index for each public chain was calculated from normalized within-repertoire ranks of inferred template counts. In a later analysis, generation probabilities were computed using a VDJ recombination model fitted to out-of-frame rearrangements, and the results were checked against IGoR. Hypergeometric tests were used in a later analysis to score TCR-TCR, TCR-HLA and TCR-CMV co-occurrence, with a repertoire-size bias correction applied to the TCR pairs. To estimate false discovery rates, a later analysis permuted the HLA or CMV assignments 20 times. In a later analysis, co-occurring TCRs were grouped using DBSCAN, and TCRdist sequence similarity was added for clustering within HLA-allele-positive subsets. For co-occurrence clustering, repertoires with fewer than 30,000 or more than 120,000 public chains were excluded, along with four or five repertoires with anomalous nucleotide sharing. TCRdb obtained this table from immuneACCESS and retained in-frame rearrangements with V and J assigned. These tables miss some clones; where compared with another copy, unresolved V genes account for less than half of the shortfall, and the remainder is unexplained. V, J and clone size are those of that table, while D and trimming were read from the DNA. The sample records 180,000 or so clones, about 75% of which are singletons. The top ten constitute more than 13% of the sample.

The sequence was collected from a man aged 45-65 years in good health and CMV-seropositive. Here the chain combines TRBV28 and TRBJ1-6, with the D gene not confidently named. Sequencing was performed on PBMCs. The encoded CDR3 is CASNKSYYNSPLHF. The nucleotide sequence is TGTGCCAGCAATAAGTCCTACTATAATTCACCCCTCCACTTT.